Below, 32 T cell receptor beta chains from the same sample are listed, as sequenced in a study of T cells in narcolepsy (dated by TCRdb to the late 2010s). The library was produced with the immunoSEQ multiplex PCR assay. The immuneACCESS repertoire file appears here via TCRdb, limited to in-frame rearrangements. These files lack a portion of the clones; in checked studies, under half of the deficit traces to unresolved V genes, and the cause of the others is not known. For this sample there are approximately 32,000 clones; roughly four fifths appear just once. Clones ranked in the top ten supply about 1% of the sample. Sequencing was carried out using CD45RA- memory CD4+ T cells from PBMCs. Sample cell subset or site, as interpreted from the label and publication: memory T cells sorted ex vivo from peripheral blood. The receptors come from a human donor with narcolepsy.

The V and J genes are TRBV11-1 and TRBJ2-1, with 11 bases fitting TRBD1. There are 15 residues in the CDR3. The junction had 6 bases not matched to a gene; V was cut back by 5 bases and J by 6 bases. The germline gives CDR1 SGHAT, CDR2 FQDESV (reference sequence). The CDR3 DNA is TGTGCCAGCAGCGAGGGACAGGGGGTTGTCAATGAGCAGTTCTTC. Translated, it gives CASSEGQGVVNEQFF.

The chain uses TRBV6-5 and TRBJ1-1; D is unclear. This CDR3 has 12 amino acids. Germline V lookup: CDR1 MNHEY, CDR2 SVGAGI. V was shortened by 4 bases and J by 5 bases, with 8 bases between the two germline ends. The chain's CDR3 is CASSSGWTEAFF. The CDR3 bases are TGTGCCAGCAGTTCGGGGTGGACTGAAGCTTTCTTT.

The rearrangement links TRBV18 to TRBJ2-7; 7 positions match TRBD2. This CDR3 is built from 15 residues. V trimming: 6 bases; J trimming: 1 base; junction bases outside the gene matches: 9. Germline CDR1 reads KGHSH; CDR2 reads LQKENI. The DNA of the CDR3 is TGTGCCAGCTCTACCACGCGGGAGTTGTCCTACGAGCAGTACTTC. Translated, it gives CASSTTRELSYEQYF.

The chain is built from TRBV7-9 and TRBJ1-2, with D uncertain. There are 13 residues in the CDR3. V was pared by 5 bases and J by 4 bases, with 11 bases between. Germline V gene data show CDR1 as SEHNR and CDR2 as FQNEAQ (reference sequence). Here the CDR3 reads CASSLDSGYGYTF. CDR3 nucleotide sequence: TGTGCCAGCAGCCTAGACTCTGGCTATGGCTACACCTTC.

The chain recombines TRBV6-1 with TRBJ2-7; D is perhaps TRBD2 (5 bases). In germline, CDR1 is MNHNS, CDR2 SASEGT. V gave up 2 bases and J gave up 6 bases, with 20 bases separating them. This CDR3 is built from 16 residues. The CDR3: CASSELGGLGEGEQYF. CDR3 bases: TGTGCCAGCAGTGAACTCGGCGGCCTAGGTGAGGGCGAGCAGTACTTC.

This clone has a single count. The genes are TRBV28 and TRBJ1-5; no definite D call. Germline V gene data show CDR1 as MDHEN and CDR2 as SYDVKM. This CDR3 comprises 12 residues. V dropped 6 bases and J dropped 8 bases, with 11 bases sitting between them. CDR3 in DNA: TGTGCCAGCAGGCTCCAGATGGAGCCCCAGCATTTT. Residues: CASRLQMEPQHF.

The rearrangement joins TRBV6-5 to TRBJ2-7; 7 nucleotides align to TRBD2. With V trimmed by 4 bases and J by 2 bases, 2 bases remained unmatched. The germline CDR1 and CDR2 sequences are MNHEY and SVGAGI. The CDR3 spans 13 residues. The CDR3 protein is CASSLSGAYEQYF. The CDR3 bases are TGTGCCAGCAGTTTAAGCGGGGCCTACGAGCAGTACTTC.

The chain couples TRBV5-1 to TRBJ1-1; D might be TRBD1 (5 bases). The CDR3 length is 14 residues. Trimming removed 4 bases from V and 1 base from J, with 11 bases in between. In germline, CDR1 is SGHRS, CDR2 YFSETQ. Here the CDR3 reads CASSPGRTNTEAFF. CDR3 sequence (DNA): TGCGCCAGCAGCCCGGGACGGACGAACACTGAAGCTTTCTTT.

The V call is TRBV4-1, the J call TRBJ1-4; 8 nucleotides align to TRBD1. Germline V gene sequence: CDR1 MGHRA, CDR2 YSYEKL. Unmatched junction bases numbered 4, after V lost 3 bases and J lost 4 bases. The CDR3 length is 15 residues. The CDR3 protein is CASSQGQDVNEKLFF. DNA of the CDR3: TGCGCCAGCAGCCAGGGACAGGACGTTAATGAAAAACTGTTTTTT.

The chain has TRBV7-9 and TRBJ1-1, with D possibly TRBD1 on 6 matching bases. The germline gives CDR1 SEHNR, CDR2 FQNEAQ (reference sequence). Trimming pared 4 bases from V and 7 bases from J, leaving 16 bases between. CDR3 length: 14 amino acids. Here the CDR3 DNA reads TGTGCCAGCAGCTCGCTACAGGGTTTTGGTGAAGCTTTCTTT. Protein product: CASSSLQGFGEAFF.

For the CDR3, the DNA is TGCGCCAGCAGCGCTGGGACAGGAGGGTACCAAGAGACCCAGTACTTC. Amino acids: CASSAGTGGYQETQYF. The genes are TRBV5-1 and TRBJ2-5, with TRBD1 matching 8 bases. V gave up 4 bases and J gave up 0 bases; unmatched junction bases: 8. CDR3 length equals 16 residues. Germline CDR1 SGHRS, CDR2 YFSETQ.

As to this clone: The junction shows a germline mismatch at one end, possibly a read error. This sequence joins TRBV9 and TRBJ2-1; 8 nucleotides line up with TRBD2. Germline assignment: CDR1 SGDLS and CDR2 YYNGEE. This CDR3 region has 15 residues. The CDR3 spells CAGSGSPGQSNEQFF. CDR3 in DNA: TGTGCCGGCAGCGGGAGTCCGGGACAAAGCAATGAGCAGTTCTTC. The whole variable domain, filled in from reference TRBV9 and TRBJ2-1, reads DSGVTQTPKHLITATGQRVTLRCSPRSGDLSVYWYQQSLDQGLQFLIQYYNGEERAKGNILERFSAQQFPDLHSELNLSSLELGDSALYFCAGSGSPGQSNEQFFGPGTRLTVL.

V is TRBV5-6 and J is TRBJ2-5; D may correspond to TRBD1 or TRBD2 (5 bases each). Matching the DNA end better, TRBJ2-7 makes the J call doubtful. CDR3 length equals 16 residues. Germline values: CDR1 SGHDT, CDR2 YYEEEE. CDR3 amino acids: CASTKGPIGGIYEQYF. CDR3 bases: TGTGCCAGCACCAAAGGCCCCATTGGGGGAATCTACGAGCAGTACTTC.

This chain links TRBV2 with TRBJ2-3; D is perhaps TRBD2 (5 bases). Trimming shortened V by 7 bases and J by 7 bases, and 18 bases separated the two germline ends. The CDR3 has 14 amino acids. Germline V gene data show CDR1 as SNHLY and CDR2 as FYNNEI. CDR3 coding DNA: TGTGCCAGCACCGACGGGGTTAGCGCAAATACGCAGTATTTT. Protein product: CASTDGVSANTQYF.

V usage is TRBV28 and J usage is TRBJ2-3; TRBD2 might be the D (5 bases). Germline assignment: CDR1 MDHEN and CDR2 SYDVKM. The V end was cut by 8 bases, the J end by 10 bases, with 16 bases between. The CDR3 spans 12 residues. In DNA form, the CDR3 reads TGTGCCAGCGGAGGTTTAACCTCTGCGCAGTATTTT. Residues: CASGGLTSAQYF.

The CDR3 region is CAIRQGNTEAFF. DNA for the CDR3: TGTGCCATCAGGCAGGGGAACACTGAAGCTTTCTTT. The chain joins TRBV10-3 to TRBJ1-1; D is perhaps TRBD1 (5 bases). Deletions cut 6 bases from V and 1 base from J, with 6 bases between. Germline CDR1 and CDR2: ENHRY and SYGVKD. The CDR3 runs to 12 residues.

The chain uses TRBV6-5 and TRBJ2-7, with TRBD1 matching over 9 bases. V dropped 6 bases and J dropped 3; count of bases not matched to a gene: 9. The germline CDR1 and CDR2 sequences are MNHEY and SVGAGI. The CDR3 is made up of 15 amino acids. The CDR3 region has the DNA TGTGCCAGCAGCCAAACAGGGGGCTCAGGCTACGAGCAGTACTTC. It encodes CASSQTGGSGYEQYF.

The chain is built from TRBV19 and TRBJ1-4; TRBD1 might be the D (5 bases). V was trimmed by 3 bases and J by 14 bases, leaving 16 bases between them. Germline assignment: CDR1 LNHDA and CDR2 SQIVND (reference sequence). This CDR3 comprises 13 residues. The CDR3 nucleotides read TGTGCCAGTAGTATCAGTCGCTGGGACCCCCTGTTTTTT. It yields the protein CASSISRWDPLFF.

This CDR3 reads CASSPYRGLPKNIQYF. The CDR3 DNA sequence: TGTGCCAGCAGCCCTTACAGGGGATTACCCAAAAACATTCAGTACTTC. The J gene is TRBJ2-4, the V gene TRBV11-2, with TRBD1 identical over 7 bases. V shed 5 bases and J 2 bases; nucleotides not matched to a gene: 9. CDR1 is SGHAT and CDR2 is FQNNGV in the germline V gene. The CDR3 consists of 16 residues.

The chain's CDR3 is CASSSTGGGAGETQYF. Written as DNA, the CDR3 is TGTGCCAGCAGCTCAACGGGCGGGGGGGCCGGAGAGACCCAGTACTTC. The chain employs TRBV7-2 and TRBJ2-5, with TRBD2 matching 9 bases. J was trimmed by 4 bases and V by 4 bases; bases with no gene match: 10. This CDR3 is 16 amino acids long. Germline V gene sequence: CDR1 SGHTA, CDR2 FQGNSA.

This chain connects TRBV5-1 to TRBJ2-2, with 7 bases identical to TRBD2. From germline, CDR1 is SGHRS and CDR2 YFSETQ. This CDR3 region has 16 residues. V gave up 2 bases and J gave up 3 bases; unmatched junction bases: 7. The CDR3 DNA reads as TGCGCCAGCAGCTTAGGGGCGGGAGCGGACACCGGGGAGCTGTTTTTT. Encoded protein: CASSLGAGADTGELFF. Drawing the rest from reference TRBV5-1 and TRBJ2-2, the complete variable domain is KAGVTQTPRYLIKTRGQQVTLSCSPISGHRSVSWYQQTPGQGLQFLFEYFSETQRNKGNFPGRFSGRQFSNSRSEMNVSTLELGDSALYLCASSLGAGADTGELFFGEGSRLTVL.

This sequence joins TRBV28 and TRBJ1-2; D unclear. Trimming took 6 bases from V and 11 from J, leaving 13 bases between them. There are 11 residues in the CDR3. Germline CDR1 is MDHEN and CDR2 is SYDVKM. The CDR3 reads CASSKDVGYTF. The CDR3 DNA follows: TGTGCCAGCAGCAAGGACGTCGGTTACACCTTC.

As for this clone: Its ends do not fully match the called genes, so a read error is possible. The V call is TRBV28, the J call TRBJ1-1; no firm D call. There are 13 residues in the CDR3. The germline V gene encodes CDR1 MDHEN and CDR2 SYDVKM. This CDR3 reads CASTPSWNAEASF. The CDR3 DNA reads as TGTGCCAGCACACCCTCTTGGAACGCTGAAGCTTCCTTT.

This rearrangement joins TRBV5-6 to TRBJ2-7, with TRBD1 matching over 9 bases. Trimming cost V 3 bases and J 4 bases; bases outside gene matches: 8. CDR3 length: 15 amino acids. The germline CDR1 and CDR2 sequences are SGHDT and YYEEEE. The DNA of the CDR3 is TGTGCCAGCAGCTCCCTTGGGACAGGGTCGTACGAGCAGTACTTC. Its translation is CASSSLGTGSYEQYF.

The CDR3 sequence is CASRKDVSYEQYF. The CDR3 DNA is TGTGCCAGCAGGAAGGACGTCTCCTACGAGCAGTACTTC. The chain is built from TRBV6-1 and TRBJ2-7; D is undetermined. V shed 6 bases and J shed 0 bases, with 9 bases lying between them. Germline CDR1 is MNHNS and CDR2 is SASEGT. The CDR3 length is 13 residues.

V and J are TRBV19 and TRBJ2-6; 8 positions match TRBD1. There are 16 residues in the CDR3. Germline CDR1 is LNHDA and CDR2 is SQIVND (reference sequence). V lost 5 bases, J lost 2 bases, and 5 bases stayed unmatched. CDR3 DNA sequence: TGTGCCAGTAGTCTAAAGGGACAGGCTGGGGCCAACGTCCTGACTTTC. Translated: CASSLKGQAGANVLTF.

The chain carries TRBV5-1 and TRBJ2-7, with TRBD1 matching over 9 bases. Germline V gene sequence: CDR1 SGHRS, CDR2 YFSETQ. This CDR3 comprises 15 residues. J lost 1 base, V lost 4 bases, and 6 bases had no gene match. Here the CDR3 reads CASSTRQGGSYEQYF. CDR3 in DNA: TGCGCCAGCAGCACTCGACAGGGGGGGTCCTACGAGCAGTACTTC.

CDR3 DNA sequence: TGTGCCAGCAGCCTAGGGACAGGACAGAACACCATATATTTT. Protein product: CASSLGTGQNTIYF. The chain uses TRBV11-2 and TRBJ1-3; 8 positions match TRBD1. Germline CDR1 SGHAT, CDR2 FQNNGV. This CDR3 contains 14 residues. The junction had 7 bases not matched to a gene; V was cut back by 5 bases and J by 7 bases.

A single count supports this clone. The rearrangement joins TRBV11-2 to TRBJ2-1; 8 nucleotides line up with TRBD2. V shed 5 bases and J 5 bases; nucleotides not matched to a gene: 8. CDR3 length: 15 amino acids. CDR1 and CDR2 (germline): SGHAT, FQNNGV. The CDR3 DNA reads TGTGCCAGCAGCCTACCGGGACTAGGAGACAATGAGCAGTTCTTC. Protein sequence: CASSLPGLGDNEQFF.

The rearrangement uses TRBV6-5 and TRBJ1-5; weak D call: TRBD1 (5 bases). This CDR3 spans 13 amino acids. CDR1 and CDR2 (germline): MNHEY, SVGAGI. Trimming removed 5 bases from V and 11 bases from J, with 16 bases in between. This CDR3 is CASSTRQPGAQHF. CDR3 coding DNA: TGTGCCAGCAGTACCAGACAGCCCGGGGCCCAGCATTTT.

In this sample, this clone turned up once. CDR3 in DNA: TGCGCCAGCAGCTTAGGACAGACCACCGGGGAGCTGTTTTTT. Its protein is CASSLGQTTGELFF. The chain recombines TRBV5-1 with TRBJ2-2, with D perhaps TRBD1 (6 bases). Germline V gives CDR1 SGHRS, CDR2 YFSETQ. Trimming pared 2 bases from V and 4 bases from J, leaving 9 bases between. The CDR3 has 14 amino acids.

This clone was seen more than once but under ten times. The CDR3: CASSQEQGNYGYTF. The DNA of the CDR3 is TGTGCCAGCAGCCAGGAACAGGGAAACTATGGCTACACCTTC. V is TRBV4-2 and J is TRBJ1-2, with a tentative D call TRBD1 (6 bases). V gave up 3 bases and J gave up 2 bases, with 10 bases separating them. The CDR3 spans 14 residues. The germline V gene has CDR1 LGHNA and CDR2 YNFKEQ.